This T cell receptor beta chain derives from a study of blood T cell repertoires in COVID-19. Study-level information: Donors in the United States, Italy and Spain gave samples during acute or convalescent COVID-19.

The data were produced by immunoSEQ multiplex PCR, yet TCRdb's version contains in-frame clones alone and is incomplete. There are around 110,000 clones in the sample; approximately 84% occur only once, and 7.5% lies in the top ten. The receptor's source is a man between 65 and 79 years old with active or convalescent COVID-19. The sample consisted of peripheral blood.

CDR3 region: CASSQAGVRISYGYTF. The CDR3 DNA is TGTGCCAGCAGCCAAGCCGGGGTCAGAATCTCCTATGGCTACACCTTC. The gene calls are TRBV14 and TRBJ1-2; D is ambiguous. The germline gives CDR1 SGHDN, CDR2 FVKESK. The V and J ends lost 1 base and 4 bases respectively, with 16 bases between them. The CDR3 sequence is 16 residues long.